These 23 T cell receptor beta chains came from one sample sequenced in a study of Ad26.COV2.S vaccination and SARS-CoV-2 variants. Some clones are missing from TCRdb's copy, which holds only in-frame ones; the method was immunoSEQ multiplex PCR. Of about 440,000 clones detected, roughly 88% appear once; the ten largest clones hold about 4.5%. Treatment noted: over 15 received Ad26.COV2.S at low or high dose, single or two shots; five or six received placebo; per-sample allocation not given. Sampling was done on day 63 after the first vaccine or placebo injection. The sequencing here drew on peripheral blood, taken in a trial of Ad26.COV2.S vaccine versus placebo. These TCRs come from a person between 18 and 65 years old who received the Ad26.COV2.S COVID-19 vaccine or a placebo.

V and J are TRBV6-2 or TRBV6-3 and TRBJ2-7; 13 bases align to TRBD2. The CDR3 runs to 18 residues. The junction had 8 bases not matched to a gene; V was cut back by 0 bases and J by 3 bases. The germline CDR1 and CDR2 sequences are MNHEY and SVGEGT. This CDR3 reads CASSYSRLAGGVRYEQYF. The CDR3 region has the DNA TGTGCCAGCAGTTACTCGAGACTAGCGGGAGGAGTCCGCTACGAGCAGTACTTC.

The chain is built from TRBV3-1 (or the pseudogene TRBV3-2) and TRBJ2-1; D is undetermined. V lost 4 bases and J 3 bases, leaving 4 bases between the germline ends. CDR1 and CDR2 (germline): LGHDT, YNNKEL (reference sequence). This CDR3 contains 12 residues. In DNA form, the CDR3 reads TGTGCCAGCAGCCGGATCTACAATGAGCAGTTCTTC. Its translation is CASSRIYNEQFF.

V gene TRBV19 combines with J gene TRBJ1-3; D unclear. Trimming pared 5 bases from V and 2 bases from J, leaving 13 bases between. CDR1 LNHDA and CDR2 SQIVND come from the germline V gene (reference sequence). There are 15 residues in the CDR3. Here the CDR3 reads CASSALKGTGNTIYF. The CDR3 region has the DNA TGTGCCAGTAGTGCCTTGAAGGGAACTGGAAACACCATATATTTT.

The rearrangement uses TRBV4-2 and TRBJ2-1; D is unresolved. This CDR3 region has 17 residues. V gave up 1 base and J gave up 8 bases, with 21 bases separating them. CDR1 is LGHNA, CDR2 YNFKEQ, per germline. CDR3 DNA: TGTGCCAGCAGCCAAGTGGTACAACAGTATATTTTTGATGAGCAGTTCTTC. It specifies CASSQVVQQYIFDEQFF.

J is TRBJ2-1 and V is TRBV7-6, with TRBD2 matching 10 bases. Germline CDR1 is SGHVS and CDR2 is FNYEAQ. The CDR3 contains 17 residues. Germline trimming cut 8 bases from V and 0 bases from J; bases unmatched to any gene: 10. CDR3 in DNA: TGTGCCAGCGGCCGGGGACTAGCGAAGAGCTCCTACAATGAGCAGTTCTTC. Translating it yields CASGRGLAKSSYNEQFF.

This clone was detected only once. The J gene is TRBJ1-1, the V gene TRBV19; weak D call: TRBD1 (5 bases). Per germline, CDR1 LNHDA and CDR2 SQIVND (reference sequence). The CDR3 consists of 14 residues. Trimming removed 4 bases from V and 1 base from J, with 10 bases in between. Here the CDR3 DNA reads TGTGCCAGTAGTAACTACAGGAGGAACACTGAAGCTTTCTTT. It codes for CASSNYRRNTEAFF.

The genes are TRBV29-1 and TRBJ1-2, with D hard to call. Germline CDR1 and CDR2: SQVTM and ANQGSEA. V was pared by 4 bases and J by 6 bases, with 15 bases between. CDR3 length: 13 amino acids. In nucleotides, the CDR3 is TGCAGCGTTGTCGCCGTCGGGAATGATGGCTACACCTTC. It codes for CSVVAVGNDGYTF.

This clone has a handful of counts. The rearrangement uses TRBV9 and TRBJ1-5; 9 bases map to TRBD1. The CDR3 runs to 18 residues. Germline V CDR1 and CDR2: SGDLS, YYNGEE. V was clipped by 1 base and J by 0 bases; unmatched bases: 8. The chain's CDR3 is CASSVLYGDRDSNQPQHF. CDR3 nucleotides: TGTGCCAGCAGCGTACTATACGGGGACAGGGATAGCAATCAGCCCCAGCATTTT.

The J gene is TRBJ2-1, the V gene TRBV11-3; TRBD1 matches 9 bases. The germline V gene has CDR1 SGHNT and CDR2 YENEEA. The CDR3 has 13 amino acids. With V trimmed by 5 bases and J by 8 bases, 4 bases remained unmatched. The CDR3 sequence is CASSPRDRDEQFF. In DNA, the CDR3 is TGTGCCAGCAGCCCTCGGGACAGGGATGAGCAGTTCTTC.

V usage is TRBV5-4 and J usage is TRBJ2-1; TRBD1 or TRBD2 may be the D gene (5 bases each). The V and J ends lost 4 bases and 2 bases respectively, with 16 bases between them. Per germline, CDR1 SGHNT and CDR2 YYREEE (reference sequence). The CDR3 length is 16 residues. DNA of the CDR3: TGTGCCAGCAGCGGGACCAAATCTATTCCCTACAATGAGCAGTTCTTC. Encoded protein: CASSGTKSIPYNEQFF.

This clone came up once. The chain combines TRBV2 with TRBJ2-3; 9 bases are a match to TRBD2. The germline gives CDR1 SNHLY, CDR2 FYNNEI. The V gene end was trimmed by 4 bases and the J gene end by 0 bases; junction bases not matched to a gene: 17. The length of the CDR3 is 20 residues. In DNA, the CDR3 is TGTGCCAGCAGTGTGGGCAGCGGGAGGTCCCCCTCTCTGAGCACAGATACGCAGTATTTT. It translates to CASSVGSGRSPSLSTDTQYF. Full variable domain (rest looked up from reference TRBV2 and TRBJ2-3): EPEVTQTPSHQVTQMGQEVILRCVPISNHLYFYWYRQILGQKVEFLVSFYNNEISEKSEIFDDQFSVERPDGSNFTLKIRSTKLEDSAMYFCASSVGSGRSPSLSTDTQYFGPGTRLTVL.

The gene calls are TRBV5-5 and TRBJ1-2; D gene ambiguous. CDR1 and CDR2 from the germline V gene are SGHKS and YYEKEE (reference sequence). V shed 2 bases and J shed 6 bases, with 8 bases lying between them. CDR3 length: 12 amino acids. CDR3: CASSLYGDGYTF. CDR3 nucleotides: TGTGCCAGCAGCTTATACGGCGATGGCTACACCTTC. Full variable domain (outside the CDR3, taken from reference TRBV5-5 and TRBJ1-2): DAGVTQSPTHLIKTRGQQVTLRCSPISGHKSVSWYQQVLGQGPQFIFQYYEKEERGRGNFPDRFSARQFPNYSSELNVNALLLGDSALYLCASSLYGDGYTFGSGTRLTVV.

V is TRBV6-5 and J is TRBJ2-2; D may be TRBD2 (5 bases). CDR1 and CDR2 (germline): MNHEY, SVGAGI. V was cut by 2 bases and J by 4 bases, with 11 bases left in between. This CDR3 spans 15 amino acids. This CDR3 reads CASSYVLAPTGELFF. CDR3 nucleotides: TGTGCCAGCAGTTACGTTCTAGCCCCCACCGGGGAGCTGTTTTTT.

The chain joins TRBV5-6 to TRBJ2-5; D gene ambiguous. The CDR3 runs to 16 residues. The germline V gene encodes CDR1 SGHDT and CDR2 YYEEEE. Trimming took off 0 bases at V and 1 base at J, with 13 bases between the two ends. CDR3 nucleotides: TGTGCCAGCAGCTTGGCTTGGGGAAGGTCCCAAGAGACCCAGTACTTC. Protein: CASSLAWGRSQETQYF.

The V and J genes are TRBV28 and TRBJ2-1, with 13 bases lining up with TRBD2. Germline CDR1 reads MDHEN; CDR2 reads SYDVKM. This CDR3 is built from 15 residues. Losses at the gene ends were 2 bases for V and 7 bases for J; bases not matched to a gene: 2. CDR3 loop: CASSLRTSGRNEQFF. In nucleotides, the CDR3 is TGTGCCAGCAGTTTAAGGACTAGCGGGAGAAATGAGCAGTTCTTC.

The chain couples TRBV7-3 to TRBJ1-1; D may be TRBD1 (5 bases). V lost 5 bases, J lost 6 bases, and 16 bases lay in between. The CDR3 totals 14 residues. From germline, CDR1 is SGHTA and CDR2 FQGTGA. CDR3 sequence: CASSSNGGFSEAFF. CDR3 nucleotide sequence: TGTGCCAGCAGCAGTAACGGGGGGTTCTCTGAAGCTTTCTTT.

There are a few counts of this clone. The genes are TRBV9 and TRBJ1-1; a possible D gene is TRBD1 (6 bases). The CDR3 has 19 residues. CDR1 SGDLS and CDR2 YYNGEE come from the germline V gene. Trimming took off 0 bases at V and 2 bases at J, with 23 bases between the two ends. As DNA, the CDR3 is TGTGCCAGCAGCGTAGGGGGATTTGGGGCAGGGGCTGGTAACACTGAAGCTTTCTTT. Its translation is CASSVGGFGAGAGNTEAFF.

The chain couples TRBV13 to TRBJ2-7; TRBD1 matches 8 bases. Germline V gives CDR1 PRHDT, CDR2 FYEKMQ (reference sequence). V shed 5 bases and J 2 bases; nucleotides not matched to a gene: 5. The CDR3 loop spans 14 amino acids. CDR3 residues: CASSARQGTYEQYF. The CDR3 coding sequence is TGTGCCAGCAGCGCCAGACAGGGGACCTACGAGCAGTACTTC.

The rearrangement uses TRBV28 and TRBJ2-1, with 10 bases lining up with TRBD2. Germline-derived CDR1 and CDR2 are MDHEN and SYDVKM. The CDR3 covers 15 residues. The ends lost 3 bases at V and 4 bases at J; junction bases unmatched: 3. The chain's CDR3 is CASSFSSGRYNEQFF. CDR3 DNA: TGTGCCAGCAGTTTTAGTAGCGGGAGGTACAATGAGCAGTTCTTC.

With regard to this clone: One junction end does not reproduce the germline sequence, and a read error may be involved. The genes are TRBV9 and TRBJ2-2; 7 nucleotides agree with TRBD2. Germline V gene data show CDR1 as SGDLS and CDR2 as YYNGEE. The length of the CDR3 is 15 residues. This CDR3 is CASTVSGGTVGELFF. CDR3 nucleotides: TGTGCCAGCACCGTATCGGGGGGTACCGTCGGGGAGCTGTTTTTT.

The J gene is TRBJ2-1, the V gene TRBV5-5; TRBD2 aligns across 9 bases. The CDR3 runs 17 residues. V lost 0 bases, J lost 4 bases, and 8 bases stayed unmatched. Looked up from germline, CDR1 is SGHKS and CDR2 is YYEKEE (reference sequence). The CDR3 region has the DNA TGTGCCAGCAGCTTGGCCGGCGCTAGCGGGATTTACAATGAGCAGTTCTTC. Encoded protein: CASSLAGASGIYNEQFF.

The chain employs TRBV5-6 and TRBJ2-2; 11 nucleotides align to TRBD2. V shed 0 bases, J shed 5 bases, and the junction held 3 bases outside the gene matches. This CDR3 is built from 16 residues. Germline lookup yields CDR1 SGHDT and CDR2 YYEEEE. CDR3 nucleotide sequence: TGTGCCAGCAGCTTGGGACTAGCGGGATTGACCGGGGAGCTGTTTTTT. This translates into CASSLGLAGLTGELFF.

The chain combines TRBV11-2 with TRBJ2-1; 11 bases line up with TRBD2. Trimming cost V 5 bases and J 6 bases; bases outside gene matches: 9. This CDR3 has 16 residues. Germline loops: CDR1 SGHAT, CDR2 FQNNGV. The CDR3: CASSRISGRARNEQFF. The CDR3 nucleotides are TGTGCCAGCAGCCGAATTAGCGGGAGGGCCCGCAATGAGCAGTTCTTC.